Listed below are T cell receptor beta chains from one sample, sequenced in a study of blood T cell repertoires in COVID-19. The table came from immunoSEQ multiplex PCR; TCRdb's copy has only in-frame clones and leaves some out. The sample contains some 200,000 clones, 86% of which appear only once. Sequenced material: peripheral blood. The receptors stem from a man of 80 years or more with acute or convalescent COVID-19. The CDR3 runs from the conserved cysteine through the conserved F or W. A D gene is named only where the DNA matches it firmly. Only part of the rows carry a size: once, few, many, or a class if the clone is expanded.

v_gene	d_gene	j_gene	abundance	CDR3aa	CDR3nt
TRBV3-1/TRBV3-2	TRBD1	TRBJ1-2	-	CASSRQGGESYGYTF	TGTGCCAGCAGTCGACAGGGAGGAGAGAGCTATGGCTACACCTTC
TRBV5-5	-	TRBJ1-5	once	CASSWAGNNQPQHF	TGTGCCAGCAGCTGGGCAGGGAACAATCAGCCCCAGCATTTT
TRBV18	TRBD1	TRBJ2-5	-	CASSPGTGGYSSVTQYF	TGTGCCAGCTCACCAGGGACAGGGGGCTACTCGTCTGTGACCCAGTACTTC
TRBV30	-	TRBJ1-5	-	CAWSLGQGSNQPQHF	TGTGCCTGGAGTTTGGGGCAGGGTAGCAATCAGCCCCAGCATTTT
TRBV19	TRBD1	TRBJ2-7	-	CASSDPGGHYEQYF	TGTGCCAGTAGCGACCCAGGGGGACACTACGAGCAGTACTTC
TRBV18	-	TRBJ2-3	-	CASSPQRSTDTQYF	TGTGCCAGCTCACCACAACGGAGCACAGATACGCAGTATTTT
TRBV15	-	TRBJ1-4	-	CATSREGANEKLFF	TGTGCCACCAGCAGAGAAGGGGCTAATGAAAAACTGTTTTTT
TRBV24-1	TRBD1	TRBJ1-2	once	CATSDGGQGRNYGYTF	TGTGCCACCAGTGATGGGGGACAGGGCCGAAACTATGGCTACACCTTC
TRBV7-8	-	TRBJ1-2	-	CASSRRDSGGYTF	TGTGCCAGCAGCCGTCGGGACTCGGGTGGCTACACCTTC
TRBV5-4	TRBD2	TRBJ2-1	-	CASSLQTSDEQFF	TGTGCCAGCAGCTTGCAAACTAGCGATGAGCAGTTCTTC
TRBV11-2	TRBD2	TRBJ2-1	-	CASSSGLVGYNEQFF	TGTGCCAGCAGCTCCGGACTAGTTGGCTACAATGAGCAGTTCTTC
TRBV6-2/TRBV6-3	-	TRBJ2-5	-	CASSWGRERPGTQYF	TGTGCCAGCAGTTGGGGGCGGGAGCGACCTGGGACCCAGTACTTC
TRBV7-2	-	TRBJ1-1	once	CASRAQGGTEAFF	TGTGCCAGCAGAGCCCAGGGAGGAACTGAAGCTTTCTTT
TRBV6-1	-	TRBJ2-3	-	CASSEGGAGSPDTQYF	TGTGCCAGCAGTGAAGGGGGAGCGGGCAGTCCAGATACGCAGTATTTT
TRBV28	-	TRBJ2-7	-	CARLSGSSYEQYF	TGTGCCAGACTTAGCGGAAGCTCCTACGAGCAGTACTTC
TRBV3-1/TRBV3-2	-	TRBJ2-1	-	CASSHESSYNEQFF	TGTGCCAGCAGCCACGAGAGCTCCTACAATGAGCAGTTCTTC
TRBV24-1	TRBD1	TRBJ1-5	-	CATSDPGQGASNQPQHF	TGTGCCACCAGTGACCCGGGACAGGGGGCGAGCAATCAGCCCCAGCATTTT
TRBV30	-	TRBJ1-6	-	CAWSGQVSYNSPLHF	TGTGCCTGGAGTGGACAGGTTTCGTATAATTCACCCCTCCACTTT
TRBV7-9	TRBD1	TRBJ2-5	-	CATLTGVQETQYF	TGTGCCACTTTGACAGGGGTTCAAGAGACCCAGTACTTC
TRBV19	TRBD1	TRBJ2-7	-	CASSDRVEQYF	TGTGCCAGTTCCGACAGGGTCGAGCAGTACTTC
TRBV15	-	TRBJ1-2	-	CATSPKRGSDYGYTF	TGTGCCACCAGCCCTAAAAGGGGGAGCGACTATGGCTACACCTTC
TRBV5-4	TRBD1	TRBJ1-2	-	CASSPGTGGNYGYTF	TGTGCCAGCAGCCCCGGGACAGGGGGGAACTATGGCTACACCTTC
TRBV19	TRBD1	TRBJ1-2	few	CASSPGQGGYGYTF	TGTGCCAGTAGCCCGGGACAGGGAGGTTATGGCTACACCTTC
TRBV11-3	-	TRBJ2-1	-	CASSLVVLSSYNEQFF	TGTGCCAGCAGCTTAGTAGTTCTGAGCTCCTACAATGAGCAGTTCTTC
TRBV18	-	TRBJ1-2	-	CASSPPGKQGYTF	TGTGCCAGCTCACCACCCGGGAAGCAAGGCTACACCTTC
TRBV10-3	TRBD1	TRBJ2-5	-	CATRSLGTDQETQYF	TGTGCCACGAGATCTCTGGGGACAGACCAAGAGACCCAGTACTTC
TRBV12-3/TRBV12-4	-	TRBJ2-2	-	CASSFGTGELFF	TGTGCCAGCAGTTTCGGGACCGGGGAGCTGTTTTTT
TRBV5-1	-	TRBJ2-1	-	CASSLGATAVLQNEQFF	TGCGCCAGCAGCTTAGGGGCTACGGCGGTCCTGCAGAATGAGCAGTTCTTC
TRBV27	-	TRBJ1-2	-	CASAGRTPSILVPILYGYTF	TGTGCCAGCGCCGGAAGGACTCCTAGTATCTTGGTGCCTATCCTCTATGGCTACACCTTC
TRBV27	TRBD1	TRBJ1-1	-	CASSSGQFNTEAFF	TGTGCCAGCAGTTCGGGACAGTTTAACACTGAAGCTTTCTTT
TRBV27	TRBD1	TRBJ1-1	-	CASSFRQGASTEAFF	TGTGCCAGCAGTTTCCGACAGGGGGCGAGCACTGAAGCTTTCTTT
TRBV24-1	-	TRBJ2-2	-	CATSDFEEYRNTGELFF	TGTGCCACCAGTGATTTTGAAGAATATAGGAACACCGGGGAGCTGTTTTTT
TRBV9	-	TRBJ1-4	once	CASSPNVNANEKLFF	TGTGCCAGCAGCCCTAACGTGAATGCGAATGAAAAACTGTTTTTT
TRBV19	-	TRBJ2-1	-	CASSIGAGQGHNEQFF	TGTGCCAGTAGTATAGGCGCGGGCCAGGGGCACAATGAGCAGTTCTTC
TRBV27	-	TRBJ2-5	-	CASSFGREASRQETQYF	TGTGCCAGCAGTTTTGGGCGGGAAGCTAGCCGACAAGAGACCCAGTACTTC
TRBV5-1	TRBD1	TRBJ1-6	once	CASSLGQGASPLHF	TGCGCCAGCAGCTTAGGCCAGGGGGCTTCACCCCTCCACTTT
TRBV7-8	-	TRBJ2-1	-	CASSLSFPGSYNEQFF	TGTGCCAGCAGCTTATCCTTCCCCGGGTCCTACAATGAGCAGTTCTTC
TRBV9	TRBD2	TRBJ2-1	few	CASEDFSGSEQFF	TGTGCCAGCGAAGACTTTAGCGGGAGTGAGCAGTTCTTC
TRBV27	-	TRBJ1-3	-	CASRQDSGNTIYF	TGTGCCAGCAGACAGGATTCTGGAAACACCATATATTTT
TRBV6-5	-	TRBJ2-3	-	CASSYDGRSTDTQYF	TGTGCCAGCAGTTACGATGGCAGAAGCACAGATACGCAGTATTTT
TRBV7-8	TRBD1	TRBJ1-5	-	CASSFGTGLNQPQHF	TGTGCCAGCAGCTTCGGGACAGGGTTGAATCAGCCCCAGCATTTT
TRBV29-1	TRBD2	TRBJ2-1	-	CSAPHLAGRSNEQFF	TGCAGCGCTCCCCACCTAGCGGGAAGAAGCAATGAGCAGTTCTTC
TRBV5-1	TRBD2	TRBJ2-1	-	CASSLVAGVPYNEQFF	TGCGCCAGCAGCTTGGTGGCGGGGGTACCCTACAATGAGCAGTTCTTC
TRBV28	-	TRBJ1-1	-	CASSLRFGGTEAFF	TGTGCCAGCAGTTTACGGTTCGGCGGGACTGAAGCTTTCTTT
TRBV6-2/TRBV6-3	TRBD1	TRBJ2-1	-	CASSSPGQGGNEQFF	TGTGCCAGCAGTTCACCGGGACAGGGAGGCAATGAGCAGTTCTTC
TRBV6-6	-	TRBJ2-4	-	CASSRGRGVDHNIQYF	TGTGCCAGCAGCAGAGGCAGGGGGGTCGATCATAACATTCAGTACTTC
TRBV12-3/TRBV12-4	TRBD1	TRBJ2-4	-	CASTSDRTNIQYF	TGTGCCAGCACCTCGGACAGGACAAACATTCAGTACTTC
TRBV5-1	TRBD2	TRBJ2-3	-	CASSLAAGGLNTQYF	TGCGCCAGCAGCTTGGCGGCGGGAGGGCTTAATACGCAGTATTTT
TRBV7-9	-	TRBJ2-7	-	CASSPTESYEQYF	TGTGCCAGCAGCCCCACAGAGTCCTACGAGCAGTACTTC
TRBV30	TRBD1	TRBJ1-5	-	CAWSAQGQDQPQHF	TGTGCCTGGAGTGCCCAGGGACAGGATCAGCCCCAGCATTTT
TRBV10-3	TRBD1	TRBJ1-1	-	CAIRPLTGDTEAFF	TGTGCCATCAGACCGCTCACAGGGGACACTGAAGCTTTCTTT
TRBV27	-	TRBJ1-6	-	CASSLSIPGVNSPLHF	TGTGCCAGCAGTTTATCGATTCCCGGGGTCAATTCACCCCTCCACTTT
TRBV4-2	TRBD1	TRBJ2-5	once	CASSQDGRGPETQYF	TGTGCCAGCAGCCAAGACGGAAGGGGGCCAGAGACCCAGTACTTC
TRBV24-1	-	TRBJ1-5	-	CATSRQGNQPQHF	TGTGCCACCAGCCGCCAGGGGAATCAGCCTCAGCATTTT
TRBV9	-	TRBJ2-3	once	CASSVGPGTDTQYF	TGTGCCAGCAGCGTAGGCCCGGGGACAGATACGCAGTATTTT